A selection of T cell receptor beta chains follows, all from one sample in a study of blood T cell repertoires in COVID-19. Measured with immunoSEQ multiplex PCR; TCRdb has only the in-frame clones, and not every one. The repertoire holds 85,000 to 120,000 clones, 84% seen once, with about 10% in the top ten. The sample taken for sequencing was peripheral blood. The source of these receptors is a man aged 35 to 55 with active or convalescent COVID-19. The CDR3 runs from the conserved cysteine through the conserved F or W.

V gene: TRBV7-9; J gene: TRBJ2-4; CDR3 protein: CASSLARLAGGPADIQYF
V gene: TRBV9; J gene: TRBJ2-7; CDR3 protein: CASSESGGAYEQYF
V gene: TRBV27; J gene: TRBJ2-7; CDR3 protein: CASSWDSSYEQYF
V gene: TRBV18; J gene: TRBJ2-7; CDR3 protein: CASSQGQGDEQYF
V gene: TRBV24-1; J gene: TRBJ2-1; CDR3 protein: CATSDQGVEQFF
V gene: TRBV6-5; J gene: TRBJ2-5; CDR3 protein: CASSNGLAREETQYF
V gene: TRBV11-2; J gene: TRBJ2-1; CDR3 protein: CASSPTLPSGGAGSYEQFF
V gene: TRBV6-4; J gene: TRBJ2-1; CDR3 protein: CASRRRTFGLGGNEQFF
V gene: TRBV27; J gene: TRBJ1-4; CDR3 protein: CASRTAGTTNEKLFF
V gene: TRBV6-2/TRBV6-3; J gene: TRBJ2-5; CDR3 protein: CASSYVRQGAGETQYF
V gene: TRBV12-3/TRBV12-4; J gene: TRBJ1-2; CDR3 protein: CASSLGQGFGYTF
V gene: TRBV27; J gene: TRBJ2-3; CDR3 protein: CASSPRGDTQYF
V gene: TRBV10-3; J gene: TRBJ2-3; CDR3 protein: CAIRPGQGAAAQYF
V gene: TRBV10-1; J gene: TRBJ2-1; CDR3 protein: CASSDLSGPDYNEQFF
V gene: TRBV3-1/TRBV3-2; J gene: TRBJ1-6; CDR3 protein: CASSQDIGVNSPLHF
V gene: TRBV7-2; J gene: TRBJ2-5; CDR3 protein: CASSLDFQGKTQYF
V gene: TRBV5-1; J gene: TRBJ1-4; CDR3 protein: CASSLAGTGGDEKLFF
V gene: TRBV4-1; J gene: TRBJ2-5; CDR3 protein: CASGRGGGEETQYF
V gene: TRBV3-1/TRBV3-2; J gene: TRBJ2-1; CDR3 protein: CASSPQRAGLAGSGLFF
V gene: TRBV19; J gene: TRBJ1-4; CDR3 protein: CARKVGTGGFFATNEKLFF
V gene: TRBV29-1; J gene: TRBJ1-2; CDR3 protein: CSVVYGSGYTF
V gene: TRBV5-1; J gene: TRBJ1-1; CDR3 protein: CASTRGPGNTEAFF
V gene: TRBV10-3; J gene: TRBJ2-3; CDR3 protein: CAISEGGQGGTDTQYF
V gene: TRBV11-1; J gene: TRBJ2-5; CDR3 protein: CASSTGLAGETQYF
V gene: TRBV11-2; J gene: TRBJ2-2; CDR3 protein: CASGLGGRSTGELFF
V gene: TRBV9; J gene: TRBJ1-6; CDR3 protein: CASSESVGVDYNSPLHF
V gene: TRBV7-2; J gene: TRBJ2-5; CDR3 protein: CASSPSQTQYF
V gene: TRBV18; J gene: TRBJ2-3; CDR3 protein: CASSPPGTGGLDTQYF
V gene: TRBV4-2; J gene: TRBJ1-4; CDR3 protein: CASSQGAGLANEKLFF
V gene: TRBV5-6; J gene: TRBJ1-5; CDR3 protein: CASSCPGTPDQPQHF
V gene: TRBV5-1; J gene: TRBJ2-2; CDR3 protein: CASSLVAVATGELFF
V gene: TRBV10-1; J gene: TRBJ1-4; CDR3 protein: CASSAGYDEKLFF